This T cell receptor beta chain appears in the sequencing data of a study of CD8 T cells in ankylosing spondylitis. The study's findings and limits: A TCR beta motif of under 10 highly homologous variants seemed to mark ankylosing spondylitis blood.

Germline-derived CDR1 and CDR2 are SQVTM and ANQGSEA. The CDR3 is made up of 13 amino acids. For TCR beta, libraries came from quantitative 5'-RACE with molecular barcodes. TCRdb reprocessed the 5' RACE reads with MiXCR, giving one entry per CDR3 protein. The top ten hold approximately 3.1% of the sample, which has roughly 120,000 distinct CDR3 sequences, roughly an eighth seen once. In the case of this clonotype: The target antigen is unknown. Its ends do not fully match the called genes, so a read error is possible.

The sample comprised blood, either unsorted or a sorted T cell fraction (not recorded which). The chain carries TRBV29-1 and TRBJ2-6; D possibly corresponds to TRBD1 (5 bases). The origin of this receptor is a female donor with ankylosing spondylitis or in good health (not recorded which). DNA for the CDR3: TGCAGCGTTGCTCAGGCTGGGGCCAACGGCCTGACTTTC. Its protein product is CSVAQAGANGLTF.